Below, one T cell receptor beta chain is given with its context. No antigen is known for it. These data come from a study of cytomegalovirus exposure and HLA in healthy donors. Whole-study results and caveats: Sequencing likely generated an artifact that appeared as a cluster of highly shared sequence variants. Upon later analysis, HLA-associated TCR beta chains proved more clonally expanded than other, equally common chains. An analysis that was carried out later associated 15,000 to 20,000 TCR beta sequences with HLA alleles at 0.05 false discovery rate.

The CDR3 runs to 11 residues. J gave up 6 bases and V 6 bases, and 1 base lay outside the gene matches. Germline CDR1 and CDR2: SQVTM and ANQGSEA. It was with 60 Vbeta and 13 Jbeta primers that the PCR ran. Sequenced by immunoSEQ multiplex PCR; TCRdb stores in-frame clones only, minus some. The sample lists 150,000 to 200,000 clones; about 80% were seen once. V gene TRBV29-1 combines with J gene TRBJ1-1; TRBD1 matches at 10 bases. The source of this sequence is a woman aged 18-29 years in good health and CMV-seropositive. The specimen sequenced was PBMCs. As DNA, the CDR3 is TGCAGCGTGACAGGGGGCTCTGAAGCTTTCTTT. Its translation: CSVTGGSEAFF.